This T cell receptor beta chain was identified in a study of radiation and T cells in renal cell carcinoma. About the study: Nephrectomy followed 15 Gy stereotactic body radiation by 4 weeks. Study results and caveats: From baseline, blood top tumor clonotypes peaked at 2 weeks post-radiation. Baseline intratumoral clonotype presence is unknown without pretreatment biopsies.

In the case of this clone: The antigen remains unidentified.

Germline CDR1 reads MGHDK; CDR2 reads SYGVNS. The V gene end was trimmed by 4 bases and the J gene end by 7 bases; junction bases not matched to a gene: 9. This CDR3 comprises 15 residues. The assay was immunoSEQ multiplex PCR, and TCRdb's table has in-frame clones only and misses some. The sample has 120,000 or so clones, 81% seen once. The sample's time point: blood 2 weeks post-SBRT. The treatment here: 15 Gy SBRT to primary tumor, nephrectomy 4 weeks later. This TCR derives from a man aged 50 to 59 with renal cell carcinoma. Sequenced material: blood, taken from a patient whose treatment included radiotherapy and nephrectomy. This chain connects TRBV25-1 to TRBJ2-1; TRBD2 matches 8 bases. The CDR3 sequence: CASSVGGGSKNEQFF. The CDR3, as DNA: TGTGCCAGCAGTGTCGGCGGGGGGAGTAAAAATGAGCAGTTCTTC.